The 20 T cell receptor beta chains in this list originate from one sample, sequenced in a study of cytomegalovirus exposure and HLA in healthy donors. Use of 60 Vbeta and 13 Jbeta primers characterized the PCR. Clones were read by immunoSEQ multiplex PCR, and TCRdb kept only the in-frame ones, dropping some. The sample consists of hundreds of thousands of clones, more than 60% of them appearing once. Material: PBMCs. Receptors originate from a man aged 35-49 years in good health and CMV-seronegative.

CDR3: CASSFSGQETQYF. The CDR3 DNA sequence: TGTGCCAGCAGCTTTAGCGGCCAAGAGACCCAGTACTTC. The J gene is TRBJ2-5, the V gene TRBV7-8, with D maybe TRBD2 (6 bases). Trimming removed 3 bases at V and 1 base at J, with 6 bases between. The germline CDR1 and CDR2 sequences are SGHVS and FQNEAQ. The CDR3 sequence is 13 residues long.

J is TRBJ2-5 and V is TRBV9; perhaps TRBD1 as D (6 bases). The DNA end favors TRBJ2-7, so the J call may be wrong. The germline CDR1 and CDR2 sequences are SGDLS and YYNGEE. The CDR3 is 13 residues long. The CDR3 loop reads CASSVGDNYEQYF. The CDR3 nucleotides are TGTGCCAGCAGCGTAGGGGACAACTACGAGCAGTACTTC.

The V and J genes are TRBV7-2 and TRBJ2-3; 7 bases are a match to TRBD2. The V gene end was trimmed by 5 bases and the J gene end by 4 bases; junction bases not matched to a gene: 6. From germline, CDR1 is SGHTA and CDR2 FQGNSA. There are 14 residues in the CDR3. The CDR3 here is CASSMTSPPDTQYF. In nucleotides, the CDR3 is TGTGCCAGCAGCATGACTAGCCCCCCAGATACGCAGTATTTT.

The chain combines TRBV2 with TRBJ2-5, with D tentatively TRBD2 (5 bases). Looked up from germline, CDR1 is SNHLY and CDR2 is FYNNEI. This CDR3 has 14 residues. V was pared by 7 bases and J by 0 bases, with 12 bases between. CDR3 sequence reads: CASIASYYQETQYF. The CDR3 nucleotides are TGTGCCAGCATAGCGAGCTACTACCAAGAGACCCAGTACTTC.

The rearrangement uses TRBV2 and TRBJ2-5, with unresolved D. This CDR3 region has 13 residues. V shed 3 bases and J shed 0 bases, with 5 bases lying between them. CDR1 and CDR2 from the germline V gene are SNHLY and FYNNEI. CDR3 DNA: TGTGCCAGCAGTGATCAAAACCAAGAGACCCAGTACTTC. It yields the protein CASSDQNQETQYF.

The gene calls are TRBV7-2 and TRBJ2-2; 8 bases match TRBD2. Germline trimming cut 1 base from V and 1 base from J; bases unmatched to any gene: 5. The CDR3 totals 17 residues. Germline V gives CDR1 SGHTA, CDR2 FQGNSA. This chain's CDR3 is CASSLVGLAGNTGELFF. In nucleotides, the CDR3 is TGTGCCAGCAGCTTAGTGGGGCTAGCGGGGAACACCGGGGAGCTGTTTTTT.

This chain joins TRBV20-1 and TRBJ1-1; 7 bases are shared with TRBD1. Germline V gene data show CDR1 as DFQATT and CDR2 as SNEGSKA (reference sequence). J was trimmed by 12 bases and V by 3 bases; bases with no gene match: 7. There are 11 residues in the CDR3. This CDR3 reads CSASPDRDPFF. CDR3 nucleotides: TGCAGTGCTAGCCCCGACAGGGACCCTTTCTTT.

V and J are TRBV5-4 and TRBJ1-5; D unclear. Trimming left V 0 bases short and J 3 bases short, with 4 bases between. Germline CDR1 and CDR2: SGHNT and YYREEE (reference sequence). The CDR3 length is 13 residues. CDR3 region: CASSLGANQPQHF. In DNA, the CDR3 is TGTGCCAGCAGCTTGGGGGCCAATCAGCCCCAGCATTTT.

The chain uses TRBV25-1 and TRBJ1-5; weak D call: TRBD1 (6 bases). V was cut by 4 bases and J by 4 bases, with 11 bases left in between. Germline loops: CDR1 MGHDK, CDR2 SYGVNS. CDR3 length equals 14 residues. CDR3 loop: CASSVQGINQPQHF. In nucleotides, the CDR3 is TGTGCCAGCAGTGTCCAGGGGATTAATCAGCCCCAGCATTTT.

V and J are TRBV18 and TRBJ2-7; TRBD2 aligns across 9 bases. CDR1 and CDR2 from the germline V gene are KGHSH and LQKENI. Trimming removed 3 bases from V and 3 bases from J; junction bases left unmatched: 3. CDR3 size: 14 residues. The CDR3 is CASSPSGGSYEQYF. CDR3 bases: TGTGCCAGCTCACCTAGCGGGGGAAGCTACGAGCAGTACTTC.

The rearrangement links TRBV5-1 to TRBJ1-1, with D possibly being TRBD1 (5 bases). The CDR3 is made up of 14 amino acids. V shed 3 bases and J shed 1 base, with 10 bases lying between them. Germline CDR1 SGHRS, CDR2 YFSETQ. CDR3 protein: CASSWVGGNTEAFF. DNA for the CDR3: TGCGCCAGCAGCTGGGTCGGGGGGAACACTGAAGCTTTCTTT.

V is TRBV7-8 and J is TRBJ2-3, with a weak D call TRBD2 (5 bases). The CDR3 runs to 14 residues. V gave up 5 bases and J gave up 2 bases, with 11 bases separating them. The germline gives CDR1 SGHVS, CDR2 FQNEAQ. CDR3 loop: CASSHGLDTDTQYF. The CDR3, as DNA: TGTGCCAGCAGCCACGGACTTGACACAGATACGCAGTATTTT.

This rearrangement joins TRBV28 to TRBJ1-1; D call uncertain. The germline V and J ends were trimmed by 8 bases and 4 bases, with 5 bases remaining between them. The V gene's germline CDR1 is MDHEN and CDR2 SYDVKM. This CDR3 comprises 10 residues. The CDR3 DNA reads TGTGCCAGCGTCGGCACTGAAGCTTTCTTT. Protein product: CASVGTEAFF.

The chain employs TRBV19 and TRBJ1-5; no definite D call. Trimming left V 3 bases short and J 3 bases short, with 12 bases between. Germline V gives CDR1 LNHDA, CDR2 SQIVND (reference sequence). The CDR3 consists of 15 residues. This CDR3 is CASSISSGPNQPQHF. In DNA, the CDR3 is TGTGCCAGTAGTATTTCGTCAGGCCCCAATCAGCCCCAGCATTTT.

The J gene is TRBJ2-7, the V gene TRBV7-6; 7 bases match TRBD2. The CDR3 is 13 residues long. In germline, CDR1 is SGHVS, CDR2 FNYEAQ. The V and J ends lost 4 bases and 7 bases, in that order; junction bases with no gene match: 7. CDR3: CASSSPGGGEQYF. In DNA, the CDR3 is TGTGCCAGCAGCTCCCCTGGGGGAGGGGAGCAGTACTTC.

The gene calls are TRBV6-5 and TRBJ2-7; 7 nucleotides align to TRBD1. Germline V gives CDR1 MNHEY, CDR2 SVGAGI. There are 14 residues in the CDR3. V dropped 6 bases and J dropped 7; count of bases not matched to a gene: 12. CDR3 coding DNA: TGTGCCAGCAGCGAACTTAGGGGGCGGACTGAGCAGTACTTC. As protein: CASSELRGRTEQYF.

The rearrangement links TRBV4-2 to TRBJ1-2, with D maybe TRBD1 (6 bases). The CDR3 is 14 residues long. Trimming shortened V by 3 bases and J by 2 bases, and 10 bases separated the two germline ends. Germline V gene lookup returns CDR1 LGHNA and CDR2 YNFKEQ. CDR3 region: CASSQLQGNYGYTF. Written as DNA, the CDR3 is TGTGCCAGCAGCCAGTTACAGGGAAACTATGGCTACACCTTC.

The V call is TRBV7-6, the J call TRBJ2-3, with 7 positions matching TRBD1. CDR1 and CDR2 (germline): SGHVS, FNYEAQ. The J segment lost 2 bases and the V segment lost 6 bases, leaving 8 bases of the junction unmatched. This CDR3 region has 15 residues. The CDR3 DNA sequence: TGTGCCAGCAGTTTTGACAGGGTGTACACAGATACGCAGTATTTT. It yields the protein CASSFDRVYTDTQYF.

The chain uses TRBV6-5 and TRBJ1-2; possible D gene TRBD1, 6 bases. CDR3 size: 14 residues. Germline V CDR1 and CDR2: MNHEY, SVGAGI. V lost 4 bases to trimming and J lost 2 bases, with 11 bases between them. This chain's CDR3 is CASSSQTGNYGYTF. In DNA form, the CDR3 reads TGTGCCAGCAGTTCCCAAACAGGGAACTATGGCTACACCTTC.

A few counts support this clone. The rearrangement links TRBV6-6 to TRBJ1-5, with TRBD1 as a possible D gene (5 bases). The germline gives CDR1 MNHNY, CDR2 SVGAGI (reference sequence). The CDR3 has 14 residues. The V and J ends lost 6 bases and 5 bases respectively, with 14 bases between them. The CDR3 loop is CASRASGVDQPQHF. CDR3 bases: TGTGCCAGCAGGGCTTCGGGGGTTGATCAGCCCCAGCATTTT.